In this sample, the clone carrying this TCR beta chain turned up once. Profiled with immunoSEQ multiplex PCR; TCRdb holds only in-frame clones, not every one. The data hold about 130,000 clones, with around 80% observed a single time. These data are taken from a study of cytotoxic CD8 clonotypes in ibrutinib-treated CLL. This sequence originates from a human donor with chronic lymphocytic leukemia. Sequenced material: PBMCs, taken after 12 months of ibrutinib treatment.

The CDR3 nucleotides are TGTGCCAGTAAGGAGGTAGCACTATCCTACAATGAGCAGTTCTTC. It translates to CASKEVALSYNEQFF. V usage is TRBV19 and J usage is TRBJ2-1, with D maybe TRBD2 (5 bases). This CDR3 spans 15 amino acids. V was clipped by 7 bases and J by 1 base, with 14 bases between them. The germline gives CDR1 LNHDA, CDR2 SQIVND (reference sequence).